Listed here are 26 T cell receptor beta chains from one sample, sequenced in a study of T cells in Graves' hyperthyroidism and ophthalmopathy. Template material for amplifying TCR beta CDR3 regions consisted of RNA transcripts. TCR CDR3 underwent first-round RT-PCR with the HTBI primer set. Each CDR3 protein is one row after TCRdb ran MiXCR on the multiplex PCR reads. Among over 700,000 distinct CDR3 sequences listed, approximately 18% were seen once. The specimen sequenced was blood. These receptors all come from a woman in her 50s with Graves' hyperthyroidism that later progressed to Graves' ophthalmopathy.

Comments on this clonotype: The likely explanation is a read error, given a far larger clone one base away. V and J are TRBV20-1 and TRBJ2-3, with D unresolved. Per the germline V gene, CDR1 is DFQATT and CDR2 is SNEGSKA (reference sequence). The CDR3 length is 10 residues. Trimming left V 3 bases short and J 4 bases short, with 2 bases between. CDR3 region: CSASPDTQYF. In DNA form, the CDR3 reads TGCAGTGCTAGCCCAGATACGCAGTATTTT.

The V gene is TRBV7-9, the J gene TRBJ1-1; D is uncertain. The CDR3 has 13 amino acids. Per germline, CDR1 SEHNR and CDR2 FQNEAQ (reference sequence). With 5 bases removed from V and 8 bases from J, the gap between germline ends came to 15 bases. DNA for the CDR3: TGTGCCAGCAGCCCCCGGGGAGCACTCGAAGCTTTCTTT. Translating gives CASSPRGALEAFF.

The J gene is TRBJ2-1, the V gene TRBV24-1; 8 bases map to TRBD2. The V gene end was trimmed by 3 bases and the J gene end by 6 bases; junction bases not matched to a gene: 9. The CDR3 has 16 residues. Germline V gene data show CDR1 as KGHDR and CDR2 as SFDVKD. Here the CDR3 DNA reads TGTGCCACCAGTGATGCCACGGGACTAGGGGGCAATGAGCAGTTCTTC. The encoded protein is CATSDATGLGGNEQFF.

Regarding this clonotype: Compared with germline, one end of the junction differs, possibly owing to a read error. CDR3 sequence: CVSSQNGGAGETQYF. In DNA, the CDR3 is TGTGTCAGCAGCCAAAATGGGGGGGCAGGGGAGACCCAGTACTTC. The rearrangement joins TRBV3-1 to TRBJ2-5; the D gene is possibly TRBD2 (7 bases). CDR3 length: 15 amino acids. Germline V CDR1 and CDR2: LGHDT, YNNKEL (reference sequence).

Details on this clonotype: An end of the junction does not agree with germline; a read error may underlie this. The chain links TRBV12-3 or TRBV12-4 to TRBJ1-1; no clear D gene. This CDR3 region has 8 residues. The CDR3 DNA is TGTGCCAGCAGCAGAGCTTCCTTT. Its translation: CASSRASF.

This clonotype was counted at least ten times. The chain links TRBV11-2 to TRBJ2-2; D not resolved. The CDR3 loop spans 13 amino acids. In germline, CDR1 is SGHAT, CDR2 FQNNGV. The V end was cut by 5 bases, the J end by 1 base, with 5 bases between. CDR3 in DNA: TGTGCCAGCAGCCAAAAGAACACCGGGGAGCTGTTTTTT. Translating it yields CASSQKNTGELFF.

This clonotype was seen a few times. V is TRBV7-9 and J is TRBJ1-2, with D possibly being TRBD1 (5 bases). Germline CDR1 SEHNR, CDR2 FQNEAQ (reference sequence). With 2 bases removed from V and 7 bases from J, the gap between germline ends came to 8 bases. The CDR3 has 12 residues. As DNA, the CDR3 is TGTGCCAGCAGCTTAATCGGGGCTGGCTACACCTTC. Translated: CASSLIGAGYTF.

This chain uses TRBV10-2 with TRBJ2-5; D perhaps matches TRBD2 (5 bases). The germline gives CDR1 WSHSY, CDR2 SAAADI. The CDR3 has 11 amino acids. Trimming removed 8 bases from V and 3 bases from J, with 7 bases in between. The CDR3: CASAREETQYF. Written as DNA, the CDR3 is TGCGCCAGCGCGCGGGAAGAGACCCAGTACTTC.

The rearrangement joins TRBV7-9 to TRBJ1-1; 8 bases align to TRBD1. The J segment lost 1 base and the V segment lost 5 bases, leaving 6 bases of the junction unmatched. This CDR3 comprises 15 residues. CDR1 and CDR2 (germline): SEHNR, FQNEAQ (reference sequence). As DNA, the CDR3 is TGTGCCAGCAGCACCAGGGGGCGGGGGAACACTGAAGCTTTCTTT. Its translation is CASSTRGRGNTEAFF.

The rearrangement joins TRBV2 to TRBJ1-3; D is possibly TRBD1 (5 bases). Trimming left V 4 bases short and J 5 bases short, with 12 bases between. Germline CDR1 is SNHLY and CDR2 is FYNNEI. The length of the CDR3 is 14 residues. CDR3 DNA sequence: TGTGCCAGCAGTGGCGTCGGGGGTAGAAACACCATATATTTT. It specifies CASSGVGGRNTIYF. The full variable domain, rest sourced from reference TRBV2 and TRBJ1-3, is EPEVTQTPSHQVTQMGQEVILRCVPISNHLYFYWYRQILGQKVEFLVSFYNNEISEKSEIFDDQFSVERPDGSNFTLKIRSTKLEDSAMYFCASSGVGGRNTIYFGEGSWLTVV.

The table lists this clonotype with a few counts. CDR3 protein: CASSHSGVGQPQHF. CDR3 coding DNA: TGTGCCAGCAGCCACTCAGGGGTGGGGCAGCCCCAGCATTTT. The rearrangement joins TRBV6-1 to TRBJ1-5; D possibly corresponds to TRBD1 (6 bases). The CDR3 covers 14 residues. The ends were cut back, 6 bases at V and 7 bases at J, with 16 bases in the middle. Germline lookup yields CDR1 MNHNS and CDR2 SASEGT.

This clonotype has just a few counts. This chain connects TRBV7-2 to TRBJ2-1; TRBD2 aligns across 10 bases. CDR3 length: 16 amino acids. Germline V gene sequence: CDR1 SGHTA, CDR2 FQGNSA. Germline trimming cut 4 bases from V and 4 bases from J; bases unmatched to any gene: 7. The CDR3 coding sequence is TGTGCCAGCAGCTGGGTGGGTAGCGGGGGGTACAATGAGCAGTTCTTC. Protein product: CASSWVGSGGYNEQFF. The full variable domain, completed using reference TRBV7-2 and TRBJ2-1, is GAGVSQSPSNKVTEKGKDVELRCDPISGHTALYWYRQSLGQGLEFLIYFQGNSAPDKSGLPSDRFSAERTGGSVSTLTIQRTQQEDSAVYLCASSWVGSGGYNEQFFGPGTRLTVL.

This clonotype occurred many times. The CDR3 nucleotides are TGTGCCAGCAGCCAACTCCCCGGGACAGGGGGCGACGAGCAGTACTTC. Protein: CASSQLPGTGGDEQYF. V is TRBV3-1 and J is TRBJ2-7, with 12 bases aligning to TRBD1. CDR1 LGHDT and CDR2 YNNKEL come from the germline V gene (reference sequence). V was clipped by 2 bases and J by 5 bases; unmatched bases: 7. The CDR3 extends over 16 amino acids.

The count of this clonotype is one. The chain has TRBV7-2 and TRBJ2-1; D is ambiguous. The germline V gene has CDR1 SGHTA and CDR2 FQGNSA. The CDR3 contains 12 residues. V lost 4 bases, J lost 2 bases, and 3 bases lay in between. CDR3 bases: TGTGCCAGCAGCTGGACCTACAATGAGCAGTTCTTC. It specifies CASSWTYNEQFF.

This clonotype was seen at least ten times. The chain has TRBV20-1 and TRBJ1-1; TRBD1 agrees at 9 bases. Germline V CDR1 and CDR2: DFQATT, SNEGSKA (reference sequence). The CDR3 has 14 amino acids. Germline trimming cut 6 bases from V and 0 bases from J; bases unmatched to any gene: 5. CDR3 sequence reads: CSARDRAMNTEAFF. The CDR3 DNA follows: TGCAGTGCCCGGGACAGGGCTATGAACACTGAAGCTTTCTTT.

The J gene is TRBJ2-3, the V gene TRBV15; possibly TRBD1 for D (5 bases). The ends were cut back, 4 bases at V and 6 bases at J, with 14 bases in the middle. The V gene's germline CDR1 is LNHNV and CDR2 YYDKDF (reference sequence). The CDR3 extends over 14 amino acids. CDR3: CATSNTGASDTQYF. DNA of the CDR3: TGTGCCACCAGCAATACTGGGGCGTCGGATACGCAGTATTTT.

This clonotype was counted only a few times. Written as DNA, the CDR3 is TGCGCCAGCAGCCCTCTCCCGGGACTAGCTGTGAACACCGGGGAGCTGTTTTTT. Translated, it gives CASSPLPGLAVNTGELFF. The chain uses TRBV5-1 and TRBJ2-2, with 9 bases that match TRBD2. CDR3 length: 18 amino acids. The V segment lost 4 bases and the J segment 1 base; nucleotides outside the gene matches: 11. Germline values: CDR1 SGHRS, CDR2 YFSETQ.

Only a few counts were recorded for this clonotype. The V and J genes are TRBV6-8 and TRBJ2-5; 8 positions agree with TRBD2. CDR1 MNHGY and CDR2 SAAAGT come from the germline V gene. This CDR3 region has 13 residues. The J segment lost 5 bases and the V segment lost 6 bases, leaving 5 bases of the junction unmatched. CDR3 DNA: TGTGCCAGCAGCTGGACTAGCCGGGAGACCCAGTACTTC. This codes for CASSWTSRETQYF.

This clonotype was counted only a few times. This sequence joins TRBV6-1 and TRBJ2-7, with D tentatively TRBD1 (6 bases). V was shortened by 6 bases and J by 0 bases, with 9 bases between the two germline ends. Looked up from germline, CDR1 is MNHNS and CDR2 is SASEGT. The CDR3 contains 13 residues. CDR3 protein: CASSWTVSYEQYF. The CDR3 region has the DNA TGTGCCAGCAGCTGGACAGTCTCCTACGAGCAGTACTTC.

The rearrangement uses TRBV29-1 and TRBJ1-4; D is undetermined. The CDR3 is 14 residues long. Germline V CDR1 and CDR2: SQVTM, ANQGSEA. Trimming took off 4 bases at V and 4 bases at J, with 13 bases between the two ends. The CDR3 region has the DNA TGCAGCGTTGTAGAGGGTGTCGGTAATGAAAAACTGTTTTTT. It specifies CSVVEGVGNEKLFF.

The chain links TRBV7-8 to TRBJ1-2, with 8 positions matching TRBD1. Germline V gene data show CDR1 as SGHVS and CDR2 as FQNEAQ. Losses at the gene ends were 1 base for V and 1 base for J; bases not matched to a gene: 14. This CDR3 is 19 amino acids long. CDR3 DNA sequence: TGTGCCAGCAGCTTAGTTTCCCTAAAGACAGGGGCCTTTAACTATGGCTACACCTTC. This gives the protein CASSLVSLKTGAFNYGYTF.

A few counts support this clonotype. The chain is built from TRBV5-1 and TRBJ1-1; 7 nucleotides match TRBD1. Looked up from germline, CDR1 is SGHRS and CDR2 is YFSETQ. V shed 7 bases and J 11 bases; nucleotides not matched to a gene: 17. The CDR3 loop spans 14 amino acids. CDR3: CASSMEGAGSSAFF. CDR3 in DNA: TGCGCCAGCTCCATGGAGGGGGCTGGGTCTAGTGCTTTCTTT.

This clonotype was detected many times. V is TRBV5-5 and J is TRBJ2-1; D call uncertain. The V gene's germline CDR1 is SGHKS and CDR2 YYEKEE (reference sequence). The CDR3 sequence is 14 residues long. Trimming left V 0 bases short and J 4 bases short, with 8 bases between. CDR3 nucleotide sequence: TGTGCCAGCAGCTTGGATCTGCGGTACAATGAGCAGTTCTTC. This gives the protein CASSLDLRYNEQFF.

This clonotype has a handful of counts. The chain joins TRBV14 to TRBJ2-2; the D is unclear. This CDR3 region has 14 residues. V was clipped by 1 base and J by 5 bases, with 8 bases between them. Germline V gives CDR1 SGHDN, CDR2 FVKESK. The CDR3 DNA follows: TGTGCCAGCAGCCAAGTTTCGCTTACCGGGGAGCTGTTTTTT. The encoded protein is CASSQVSLTGELFF.

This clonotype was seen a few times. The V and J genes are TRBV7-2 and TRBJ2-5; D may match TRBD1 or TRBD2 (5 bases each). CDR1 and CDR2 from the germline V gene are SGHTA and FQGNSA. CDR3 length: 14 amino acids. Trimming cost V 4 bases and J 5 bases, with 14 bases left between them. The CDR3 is CASSYQGRGETQYF. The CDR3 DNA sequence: TGTGCCAGCAGCTATCAGGGTCGGGGTGAGACCCAGTACTTC.

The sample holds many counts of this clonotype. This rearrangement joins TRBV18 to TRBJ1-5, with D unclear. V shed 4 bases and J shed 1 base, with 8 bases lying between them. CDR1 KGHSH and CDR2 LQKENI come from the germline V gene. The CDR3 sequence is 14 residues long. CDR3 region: CASSRGGSNQPQHF. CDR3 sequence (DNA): TGTGCCAGCTCACGGGGAGGGAGCAATCAGCCCCAGCATTTT.